Below, one TCR beta chain is given with its context. Its cognate antigen is unknown. The entry originates in a study of beta chain features in type 1 diabetes. Points from the study as a whole: Among all four CD4+ subsets, Type 1 diabetes patients had TCRB CDR3s that were moderately but significantly shorter. Short templates might get an advantage during PCR, and this would be equal in patients and controls. Individuals with type 1 diabetes displayed fewer insertions and more deletions at VDJ junctions.

The isolated RNA, all of it, was reverse transcribed, so expressed TCRB transcripts were what got sequenced. Only in-frame clones appear in the TCRdb table, and some are missing; sequencing was by immunoSEQ multiplex PCR. Among 250,000 to 300,000 clones listed, approximately 25% were seen once. The CDR3 sequence is 15 residues long. Germline V lookup: CDR1 SGHNT, CDR2 YYREEE (reference sequence). V lost 4 bases and J lost 4; bases outside the gene matches: 10. Naive, central memory, regulatory and stem cell-like memory cells within the CD4+ compartment were sorted using CD45RO/CCR7/CD25/CD127/CD95/CD27. Sorted populations all had greater than 95% purity.

Sequenced: naive CD4+ T cells from blood. The V and J genes are TRBV5-4 and TRBJ1-2; TRBD1 agrees at 7 bases. The TCR sequence derives from a woman aged 25-40 years with type 1 diabetes. The CDR3 bases are TGTGCCAGCAGCCCACGTCCAGACAGGGTCTATGGCTACACCTTC. It translates to CASSPRPDRVYGYTF.